Listed below are T cell receptor beta chains from one sample, sequenced in a study of identical twins. One entry per CDR3 protein, called by TCRdb with MiXCR from the 5' RACE reads. The table has 400,000 to 500,000 distinct CDR3 sequences, about 18% seen once. Sequencing was done on a sample of naive T cells sorted from blood. The receptors derive from a man aged 50 to 59 in good health. Both conserved end residues are part of each CDR3. The D gene is left open where the match is weak. Only some rows state a clone size, as once, few, many or a class for expanded clones.

>-|TRBV5-1|TRBJ1-3|many
TGTGCCAGCAGTTTAGTCGGCTCTGGAAACACCATATATTTT
CASSLVGSGNTIYF
>-|TRBV24-1|TRBJ1-5|many
TGTGCCACCAGTGACCGCCTTCGGGCAGGGGCCAATCAGCCCCAGCATTTT
CATSDRLRAGANQPQHF
>-|TRBV6-5|TRBJ2-7|-
TGTGCCAGCAGTTACAACGGACAGTCCTCCTACGAGCAGTACTTC
CASSYNGQSSYEQYF
>TRBD1|TRBV19|TRBJ2-7|-
TGTGCCAGTAGTATGGAATGGACAGGCTCCTACGAGCAGTACTTC
CASSMEWTGSYEQYF
>-|TRBV4-3|TRBJ1-4|many
TGCGCCAGCAGCCAAGGGGGAGTCCAAAGTGAAAAACTGTTTTTT
CASSQGGVQSEKLFF
>TRBD2|TRBV6-5|TRBJ2-2|-
TGTGCCAGCAGTTATCGTCCTAGCGGGGGGACCGGGGAGCTGTTTTTT
CASSYRPSGGTGELFF
>-|TRBV4-3|TRBJ1-2|many
TGCGCCAGCAGCCTTCAGGGCTATGGCTACACCTTC
CASSLQGYGYTF
>TRBD2|TRBV6-2/TRBV6-3|TRBJ2-5|-
TGTGCCAGCAGTTACTCGATCCTCGGGGCAAGGACTAGCGGGAGGGCCCAGGAGACCCAGTACTTC
CASSYSILGARTSGRAQETQYF
>TRBD2|TRBV20-1|TRBJ2-5|many
TGCAGTGCTAGATCCTTAGCGGGAGTGGGAGAGACCCAGTACTTC
CSARSLAGVGETQYF
>TRBD1|TRBV3-1|TRBJ2-5|-
TGTGCCAGCAGTAACAGACAGGGTCGGGAGACCCAGTACTTC
CASSNRQGRETQYF
>TRBD1|TRBV20-1|TRBJ2-7|-
TGCAGTGCTCCACACCCGACAGGGACCTACGAGCAGTACTTC
CSAPHPTGTYEQYF
>TRBD2|TRBV28|TRBJ2-3|few
TGTGCCAGCAGTTTGGGTTTCTTCGGGACTAGCGGGAGGGCCGGTGCAGATACGCAGTATTTT
CASSLGFFGTSGRAGADTQYF
>TRBD1|TRBV7-9|TRBJ2-5|-
TGTGCCAGCAGCTTAGATCAGGGGGCGATAGAGACCCAGTACTTC
CASSLDQGAIETQYF
>TRBD2|TRBV20-1|TRBJ2-5|many
TGCAGTGCTAGAGACATTGGCGGGAGTGTCGGCGTAGAGACCCAGTACTTC
CSARDIGGSVGVETQYF
>-|TRBV15|TRBJ2-1|many
TGTGCCACCAGCCAAGAAAGGGGGGGTTCTTACAATGAGCAGTTCTTC
CATSQERGGSYNEQFF
>TRBD2|TRBV12-3/TRBV12-4|TRBJ2-2|many
TGTGCCAGCAGTTCCACCGGACTAGCCCCTGGAGGGGAGCTGTTTTTT
CASSSTGLAPGGELFF
>TRBD2|TRBV4-3|TRBJ2-7|-
TGCGCCAGCAGCCAAGAACTAGCGGGGGGCTACTACGAGCAGTACTTC
CASSQELAGGYYEQYF
>-|TRBV10-3|TRBJ1-2|few
TGTGCCATCAGTGACGGGAACTATGGCTACACCTTC
CAISDGNYGYTF
>-|TRBV5-1|TRBJ2-1|-
TGCGCCAGCAGCCCGGACAGTTCCTCGGCCGGAGGGCAGTTCTTC
CASSPDSSSAGGQFF
>TRBD1|TRBV5-1|TRBJ2-7|many
TGCGCCAGCAGCTTGTCATCGACAGGGGGCCATGGTGCCTCCTACGAGCAGTACTTC
CASSLSSTGGHGASYEQYF
>-|TRBV20-1|TRBJ1-5|-
TGCAGTGCAGGGGGGTTCGATCAGCCCCAGCATTTT
CSAGGFDQPQHF
>TRBD1|TRBV20-1|TRBJ1-5|few
TGCAGTGCTGTCGACAGGGGCAATCAGCCCCAGCATTTT
CSAVDRGNQPQHF
>TRBD1|TRBV24-1|TRBJ2-7|-
TGTGCCACCAGTGAACGAACCGGACAGGGGAGTGGAGAGCAGTTTTTC
CATSERTGQGSGEQFF